These 30 T cell receptor beta chains share one sample of origin, sequenced in a study of response to subunit inactivated influenza vaccine. TCRdb re-analysed the RT-PCR reads in MiXCR, keeping a single row per CDR3 protein. The repertoire includes a few hundred thousand distinct CDR3 sequences, about 11% of them detected once, and about 10% sits in the top ten. The sample was also reused in another study, on T cells expressing NK-cell markers. That work adds: Production of TCR beta cDNA relied on 5'RACE template switching with UMIs.

The starting material was PBMCs from blood, obtained on the day of vaccination. The receptors come from a man aged 50 to 59 who received an inactivated influenza vaccine.

The DNA of the CDR3 is TGCAGCGTTGCATCGAACACCGGGGAGCTGTTTTTT. This encodes CSVASNTGELFF. The V call is TRBV29-1, the J call TRBJ2-2; D remains ambiguous. Between the trimmed V and J ends, which lost 4 bases and 0 bases, there was a span of 3 bases. CDR3 size: 12 residues. Germline loops: CDR1 SQVTM, CDR2 ANQGSEA.

This clonotype was seen more than once but under ten times. The CDR3 DNA is TGTGCCAGCAGGCAGGGGGGCGCGGACACCGGGGAGCTGTTTTTT. Protein sequence: CASRQGGADTGELFF. The chain carries TRBV3-1 and TRBJ2-2, with D possibly being TRBD1 (7 bases). V lost 6 bases and J 3 bases, leaving 14 bases between the germline ends. CDR1 is LGHDT and CDR2 is YNNKEL in the germline V gene (reference sequence). The CDR3 loop spans 15 amino acids.

The chain has TRBV29-1 and TRBJ2-7; 7 bases match TRBD2. The length of the CDR3 is 13 residues. With 6 bases clipped from V and 6 bases from J, the junction kept 11 bases outside the gene matches. Per the germline V gene, CDR1 is SQVTM and CDR2 is ANQGSEA. DNA for the CDR3: TGCAGCGTCTACAGCGGGGCTAGAGGCGAGCAGTACTTC. Its translation is CSVYSGARGEQYF.

The chain has TRBV5-5 and TRBJ2-3; D call uncertain. The CDR3 has 16 amino acids. Trimming took 0 bases from V and 1 from J, leaving 12 bases between them. The germline gives CDR1 SGHKS, CDR2 YYEKEE (reference sequence). The CDR3 spells CASSLEPEPRTDTQYF. Written as DNA, the CDR3 is TGTGCCAGCAGCTTGGAGCCGGAGCCCCGCACAGATACGCAGTATTTT. Based on the CDR3 plus reference TRBV5-5 and TRBJ2-3, the full variable domain is DAGVTQSPTHLIKTRGQQVTLRCSPISGHKSVSWYQQVLGQGPQFIFQYYEKEERGRGNFPDRFSARQFPNYSSELNVNALLLGDSALYLCASSLEPEPRTDTQYFGPGTRLTVL.

The chain combines TRBV4-3 with TRBJ2-7; D call uncertain. Deletions cut 1 base from V and 3 bases from J, with 13 bases between. There are 15 residues in the CDR3. Germline-derived CDR1 and CDR2 are LGHNA and YSLEER. The CDR3 DNA is TGCGCCAGCAGCCAAGGTCTTGCTGTCGGCTACGAGCAGTACTTC. Translating it yields CASSQGLAVGYEQYF.

The CDR3 protein is CSALGTSENNEQFF. The CDR3 region has the DNA TGCAGTGCTCTTGGGACTAGCGAGAACAATGAGCAGTTCTTC. The rearrangement joins TRBV20-1 to TRBJ2-1; 10 bases align to TRBD2. The CDR3 extends over 14 amino acids. In germline, CDR1 is DFQATT, CDR2 SNEGSKA (reference sequence). V lost 5 bases and J lost 5; bases outside the gene matches: 6.

The V gene is TRBV4-2, the J gene TRBJ2-5; 7 positions agree with TRBD2. Germline V gene data show CDR1 as LGHNA and CDR2 as YNFKEQ. The junction had 5 bases not matched to a gene; V was cut back by 4 bases and J by 0 bases. The CDR3 covers 15 residues. The CDR3 sequence: CASSRISGDQETQYF. As DNA, the CDR3 is TGTGCCAGCAGCCGGATAAGCGGGGACCAAGAGACCCAGTACTTC.

This clonotype was recorded a few times. The rearrangement uses TRBV3-1 and TRBJ2-7, with 13 positions matching TRBD2. The V segment lost 0 bases and the J segment 4 bases; nucleotides outside the gene matches: 9. The germline V gene encodes CDR1 LGHDT and CDR2 YNNKEL (reference sequence). The CDR3 spans 18 residues. Written as DNA, the CDR3 is TGTGCCAGCAGCCAAGAACATTATACTAGCGGGAGGGGGTACGAGCAGTACTTC. Translated, it gives CASSQEHYTSGRGYEQYF.

This clonotype was detected only a few times. The V call is TRBV28, the J call TRBJ2-2; D perhaps matches TRBD2 (6 bases). The CDR3 loop spans 18 amino acids. Trimming cost V 7 bases and J 4 bases, with 25 bases left between them. Per germline, CDR1 MDHEN and CDR2 SYDVKM. The CDR3 reads CASTLSPWMGGITGELFF. The DNA of the CDR3 is TGTGCCAGCACCCTGAGCCCCTGGATGGGGGGTATCACCGGGGAGCTGTTTTTT.

This chain uses TRBV24-1 with TRBJ2-5; 12 nucleotides line up with TRBD1. The CDR3 has 15 residues. The germline gives CDR1 KGHDR, CDR2 SFDVKD. Losses at the gene ends were 6 bases for V and 5 bases for J; bases not matched to a gene: 6. The CDR3 reads CATSPGQGARETQYF. The CDR3, as DNA: TGTGCCACCAGTCCGGGACAGGGGGCGCGGGAGACCCAGTACTTC.

The chain has TRBV7-8 and TRBJ2-7; 8 bases map to TRBD1. The V and J ends lost 5 bases and 6 bases, in that order; junction bases with no gene match: 21. Per germline, CDR1 SGHVS and CDR2 FQNEAQ. The CDR3 loop spans 18 amino acids. CDR3: CASSAPKTGQGSFFEQYF. In DNA, the CDR3 is TGTGCCAGCAGCGCACCAAAGACCGGACAGGGCAGTTTTTTCGAGCAGTACTTC.

This clonotype has more than one count but fewer than ten. The chain joins TRBV7-2 to TRBJ2-4; TRBD1 agrees at 7 bases. The length of the CDR3 is 15 residues. CDR1 is SGHTA, CDR2 FQGNSA, per germline. Trimming took 5 bases from V and 9 from J; bases not matched to a gene: 13. The CDR3 region is CASSPDRDRVGIQYF. The CDR3 DNA reads TGTGCCAGCAGCCCAGACCGGGACAGAGTGGGCATTCAGTACTTC.

There are many counts of this clonotype. The chain is built from TRBV2 and TRBJ2-7; D gene unclear. Germline CDR1 and CDR2: SNHLY and FYNNEI. Trimming left V 6 bases short and J 6 bases short, with 6 bases between. The CDR3 runs to 10 residues. The CDR3 DNA reads TGTGCCAGCAGCCGGATCGAGCAGTACTTC. Translation gives CASSRIEQYF.

This chain links TRBV6-1 with TRBJ1-1; TRBD1 agrees at 7 bases. This CDR3 region has 18 residues. The junction had 16 bases not matched to a gene; V was cut back by 6 bases and J by 0 bases. The germline gives CDR1 MNHNS, CDR2 SASEGT. The CDR3 DNA reads as TGTGCCAGCAGCAACGAACAGGGGCGGTTTATGGTGAACACTGAAGCTTTCTTT. Its protein is CASSNEQGRFMVNTEAFF.

V gene TRBV4-2 combines with J gene TRBJ2-1; either TRBD1 or TRBD2 may supply D (5 bases each). Trimming removed 0 bases at V and 3 bases at J, with 18 bases between. Germline CDR1 is LGHNA and CDR2 is YNFKEQ. This CDR3 is built from 18 residues. The DNA of the CDR3 is TGTGCCAGCAGCCAAGATGAGGGGCTAGCCCGGATCTACAATGAGCAGTTCTTC. As protein: CASSQDEGLARIYNEQFF.

The table lists this clonotype with a few counts. This sequence joins TRBV4-3 and TRBJ2-2; 7 nucleotides line up with TRBD2. CDR3 length: 16 amino acids. Germline CDR1 is LGHNA and CDR2 is YSLEER. V lost 1 base, J lost 6 bases, and 8 bases stayed unmatched. The CDR3 region has the DNA TGCGCCAGCAGCCAAGCCAGCGGGGTGACGCCCGGGGAGCTGTTTTTT. Translation gives CASSQASGVTPGELFF.

This clonotype was observed a few times. The chain has TRBV7-9 and TRBJ2-7, with 12 bases that match TRBD2. The CDR3 totals 16 residues. The germline V gene has CDR1 SEHNR and CDR2 FQNEAQ (reference sequence). V shed 4 bases, J shed 0 bases, and the junction held 4 bases outside the gene matches. The CDR3 DNA reads as TGTGCCAGCAGCTCCCTAGCGGGGGGGAGCTCCTACGAGCAGTACTTC. It codes for CASSSLAGGSSYEQYF. Full variable domain (missing parts from reference TRBV7-9 and TRBJ2-7): DTGVSQNPRHKITKRGQNVTFRCDPISEHNRLYWYRQTLGQGPEFLTYFQNEAQLEKSRLLSDRFSAERPKGSFSTLEIQRTEQGDSAMYLCASSSLAGGSSYEQYFGPGTRLTVT.

The V and J genes are TRBV5-1 and TRBJ2-7; 12 nucleotides agree with TRBD2. The V segment lost 7 bases and the J segment 7 bases; nucleotides outside the gene matches: 9. The CDR3 is 14 residues long. In germline, CDR1 is SGHRS, CDR2 YFSETQ. In nucleotides, the CDR3 is TGCGCCAGCTACTCCGGGACTAGCGGGCAAGAGCAGTACTTC. It encodes CASYSGTSGQEQYF.

The chain has TRBV4-3 and TRBJ2-7; D is uncertain. Trimming pared 3 bases from V and 5 bases from J, leaving 14 bases between. This CDR3 comprises 14 residues. Germline V gives CDR1 LGHNA, CDR2 YSLEER. This CDR3 reads CASSHLISNNEQYF. Written as DNA, the CDR3 is TGCGCCAGCAGCCATTTGATTAGTAATAACGAGCAGTACTTC.

This clonotype was seen only a few times. The CDR3 nucleotides read TGTGCCAGCACCTTGGACGGGTCCTCCTACGAGCAGTACTTC. Protein: CASTLDGSSYEQYF. The chain carries TRBV6-2 or TRBV6-3 and TRBJ2-7; D remains ambiguous. Germline V lookup: CDR1 MNHEY, CDR2 SVGEGT. CDR3 length: 14 amino acids. With 7 bases removed from V and 0 bases from J, the gap between germline ends came to 13 bases.

This clonotype occurred many times. A junction boundary mismatches the germline segment, possibly from a read error. As DNA, the CDR3 is TGTGCCAGCAGCTTGGTGTCTAGCGGGAGTTACAATGAGCAGTTCTTC. Its protein product is CASSLVSSGSYNEQFF. The rearrangement joins TRBV5-1 to TRBJ2-1, with TRBD2 matching over 10 bases. Germline assignment: CDR1 SGHRS and CDR2 YFSETQ. The CDR3 is 16 residues long. Complete variable domain (other parts from reference TRBV5-1 and TRBJ2-1): KAGVTQTPRYLIKTRGQQVTLSCSPISGHRSVSWYQQTPGQGLQFLFEYFSETQRNKGNFPGRFSGRQFSNSRSEMNVSTLELGDSALYLCASSLVSSGSYNEQFFGPGTRLTVL.

This clonotype has more than one count but fewer than ten. The chain carries TRBV7-2 and TRBJ2-2; no firm D call. V lost 3 bases to trimming and J lost 6 bases, with 14 bases between them. Germline-derived CDR1 and CDR2 are SGHTA and FQGNSA. The CDR3 is 15 amino acids. This CDR3 reads CASSLGTVLAGELFF. Here the CDR3 DNA reads TGTGCCAGCAGCTTGGGTACGGTTTTGGCCGGGGAGCTGTTTTTT.

The chain couples TRBV9 to TRBJ2-2; D is perhaps TRBD2 (6 bases). There are 17 residues in the CDR3. Per the germline V gene, CDR1 is SGDLS and CDR2 is YYNGEE. V lost 4 bases and J 0 bases, leaving 16 bases between the germline ends. Here the CDR3 reads CASSPLGGGPNTGELFF. The DNA of the CDR3 is TGTGCCAGCAGCCCCCTGGGGGGAGGCCCGAACACCGGGGAGCTGTTTTTT. Based on the CDR3 plus reference TRBV9 and TRBJ2-2, the full variable domain is DSGVTQTPKHLITATGQRVTLRCSPRSGDLSVYWYQQSLDQGLQFLIQYYNGEERAKGNILERFSAQQFPDLHSELNLSSLELGDSALYFCASSPLGGGPNTGELFFGEGSRLTVL.

This clonotype was seen at least ten times. V is TRBV7-9 and J is TRBJ2-2, with a tentative D call TRBD1 (6 bases). V dropped 5 bases and J dropped 6 bases, with 10 bases sitting between them. This CDR3 region has 13 residues. Per the germline V gene, CDR1 is SEHNR and CDR2 is FQNEAQ (reference sequence). The CDR3 nucleotides are TGTGCCAGCAGCGGGGGCGCCTCCGGGGAGCTGTTTTTT. Protein sequence: CASSGGASGELFF.

V gene TRBV20-1 combines with J gene TRBJ2-7; a weak D match, TRBD1 (6 bases). The V and J ends lost 5 bases and 2 bases respectively, with 10 bases between them. CDR3 length equals 12 residues. Germline lookup yields CDR1 DFQATT and CDR2 SNEGSKA (reference sequence). In nucleotides, the CDR3 is TGCAGTGCTCGGGACAAGCCCTACGAGCAGTACTTC. Protein sequence: CSARDKPYEQYF.

The rearrangement joins TRBV6-1 to TRBJ2-7; 9 bases agree with TRBD1. The CDR3 runs 15 residues. Germline CDR1 and CDR2: MNHNS and SASEGT. The J segment lost 3 bases and the V segment lost 6 bases, leaving 9 bases of the junction unmatched. CDR3 coding DNA: TGTGCCAGCAGGTTCGGGACAGGGACTTACTACGAGCAGTACTTC. Translation: CASRFGTGTYYEQYF.

The chain joins TRBV5-1 to TRBJ1-1; 7 nucleotides line up with TRBD1. CDR3 length: 15 amino acids. The germline V gene has CDR1 SGHRS and CDR2 YFSETQ. The junction had 7 bases not matched to a gene; V was cut back by 3 bases and J by 2 bases. This CDR3 reads CASSWEGQINTEAFF. In DNA form, the CDR3 reads TGCGCCAGCAGCTGGGAGGGACAGATTAACACTGAAGCTTTCTTT.

In this sample, this clonotype turned up many times. The chain carries TRBV7-9 and TRBJ2-1, with D perhaps matching TRBD2 (6 bases). Germline loops: CDR1 SEHNR, CDR2 FQNEAQ (reference sequence). V dropped 1 base and J dropped 5 bases, with 15 bases sitting between them. The CDR3 is made up of 16 amino acids. The CDR3: CASSLGSGSYHNEQFF. In DNA form, the CDR3 reads TGTGCCAGCAGCTTAGGGTCCGGGAGTTACCACAATGAGCAGTTCTTC.

In this sample, this clonotype turned up a few times. The chain links TRBV20-1 to TRBJ2-3, with 7 bases lining up with TRBD2. Trimming cost V 2 bases and J 2 bases; bases outside gene matches: 7. Germline V gene sequence: CDR1 DFQATT, CDR2 SNEGSKA (reference sequence). The CDR3 is made up of 15 amino acids. CDR3 amino acids: CSARPGGDPTDTQYF. The CDR3 DNA follows: TGCAGTGCTAGACCGGGGGGAGACCCCACAGATACGCAGTATTTT.

This clonotype was counted many times. The J gene is TRBJ2-7, the V gene TRBV5-1, with D maybe TRBD2 (5 bases). With 5 bases removed from V and 3 bases from J, the gap between germline ends came to 9 bases. This CDR3 comprises 12 residues. CDR1 SGHRS and CDR2 YFSETQ come from the germline V gene. The DNA for the CDR3 is TGCGCCAGCAGATCGGAGGTCTACGAGCAGTACTTC. Its translation is CASRSEVYEQYF.